This T cell receptor beta chain emerged from a study of cytomegalovirus exposure and HLA in healthy donors. Looking at the study overall: The Caucasian-associated ancestry cluster held around 81% of 350 to 450 genotyped donors. Overall study results and limits: Being indistinguishable, some V segments were excluded, TRBV6-2 and TRBV6-3 among them. Presence/absence results assume similar sequencing depth per donor, which may not hold.

Germline-derived CDR1 and CDR2 are SGHTA and FQGNSA. The V gene lost 5 bases and the J gene lost 5 bases, with 21 bases spanning the gap. This CDR3 spans 16 amino acids. This PCR relied on a set of 60 Vbeta primers and 13 Jbeta primers. TCRdb's table, derived via immunoSEQ multiplex PCR, lists solely in-frame clones and lacks some. This sample has some 150,000 clones, with roughly 9.4% found just once. Only a few counts were recorded for this clone. Its matching antigen is unknown. Each donor was nominally healthy when sampled (though unrecorded immune exposures were likely). This TCR was sampled from a male donor in good health and CMV-seronegative. Material for sequencing was PBMCs. The chain carries TRBV7-2 and TRBJ2-5, with a tentative D call TRBD1 (7 bases). Written as DNA, the CDR3 is TGTGCCAGCAGCCCCCCCCGGGGGACACAGGGGGAGACCCAGTACTTC. It codes for CASSPPRGTQGETQYF.